This T cell receptor beta chain was obtained from a study of OX40 agonist ivuxolimab in advanced cancers. Baseline, cycle 4 day 1, and cycle 7 day 1 were the blood sampling points. V dropped 3 bases and J dropped 0; count of bases not matched to a gene: 4. CDR3 length equals 18 residues. CDR1 and CDR2 (germline): SGHNT, YENEEA. The protocol was immunoSEQ multiplex PCR, while the TCRdb copy is restricted to in-frame clones and leaves out a portion. There are 35,000 to 40,000 clones in the sample; approximately 79% occur only once, and around 1.8% lies in the top ten. This chain links TRBV11-3 with TRBJ2-1; 14 nucleotides match TRBD2. This TCR was recovered from an adult with an advanced solid tumor such as melanoma, head and neck, liver or kidney cancer. The sample here was CD4+ or CD8+ T cells sorted from blood, taken in a trial of the OX40 agonist ivuxolimab. CDR3 sequence: CASSLGLAGDSSYNEQFF. CDR3 coding DNA: TGTGCCAGCAGCTTGGGACTAGCGGGGGATAGCTCCTACAATGAGCAGTTCTTC.